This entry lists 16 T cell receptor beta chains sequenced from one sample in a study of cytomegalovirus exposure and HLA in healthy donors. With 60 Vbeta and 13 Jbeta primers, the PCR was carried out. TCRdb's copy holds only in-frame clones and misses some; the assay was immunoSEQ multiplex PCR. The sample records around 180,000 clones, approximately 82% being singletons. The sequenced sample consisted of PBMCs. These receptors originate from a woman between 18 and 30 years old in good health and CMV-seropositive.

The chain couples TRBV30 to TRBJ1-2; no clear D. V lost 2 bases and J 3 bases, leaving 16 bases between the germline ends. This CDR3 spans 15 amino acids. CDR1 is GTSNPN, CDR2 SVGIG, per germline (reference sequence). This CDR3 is CAWSKTAGWDYGYTF. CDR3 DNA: TGTGCCTGGAGTAAGACGGCAGGTTGGGACTATGGCTACACCTTC.

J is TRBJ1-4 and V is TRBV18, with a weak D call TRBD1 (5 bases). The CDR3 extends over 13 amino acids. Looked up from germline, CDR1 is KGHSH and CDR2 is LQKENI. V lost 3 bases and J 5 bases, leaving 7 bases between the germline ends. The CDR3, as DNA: TGTGCCAGCTCACCTGGGGGGAATGAAAAACTGTTTTTT. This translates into CASSPGGNEKLFF.

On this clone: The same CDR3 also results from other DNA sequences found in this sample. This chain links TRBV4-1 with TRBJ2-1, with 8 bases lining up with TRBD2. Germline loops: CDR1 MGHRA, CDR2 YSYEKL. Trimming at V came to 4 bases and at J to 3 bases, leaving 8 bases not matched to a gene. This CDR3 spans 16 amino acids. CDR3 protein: CASSPLRGGSYNEQFF. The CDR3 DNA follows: TGCGCCAGCAGCCCCCTCCGCGGGGGGAGCTACAATGAGCAGTTCTTC.

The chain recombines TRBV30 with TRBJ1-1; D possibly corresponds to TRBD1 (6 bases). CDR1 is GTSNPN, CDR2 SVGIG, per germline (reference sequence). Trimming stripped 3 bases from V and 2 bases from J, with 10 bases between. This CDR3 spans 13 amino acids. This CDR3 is CAWSRDINTEAFF. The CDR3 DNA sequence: TGTGCCTGGAGCAGGGACATAAACACTGAAGCTTTCTTT.

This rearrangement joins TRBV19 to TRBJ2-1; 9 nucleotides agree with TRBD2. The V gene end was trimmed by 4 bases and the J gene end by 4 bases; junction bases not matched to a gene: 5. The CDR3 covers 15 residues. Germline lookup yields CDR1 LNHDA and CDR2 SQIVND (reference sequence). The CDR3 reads CASSNSGSSYNEQFF. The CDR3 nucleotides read TGTGCCAGTAGTAATAGCGGGAGCTCTTACAATGAGCAGTTCTTC.

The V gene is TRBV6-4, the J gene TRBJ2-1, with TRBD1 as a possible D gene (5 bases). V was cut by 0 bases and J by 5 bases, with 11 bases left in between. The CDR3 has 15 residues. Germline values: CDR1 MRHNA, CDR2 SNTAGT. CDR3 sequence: CASSDSPGHHNEQFF. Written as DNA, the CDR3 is TGTGCCAGCAGTGACTCACCAGGACACCACAATGAGCAGTTCTTC.

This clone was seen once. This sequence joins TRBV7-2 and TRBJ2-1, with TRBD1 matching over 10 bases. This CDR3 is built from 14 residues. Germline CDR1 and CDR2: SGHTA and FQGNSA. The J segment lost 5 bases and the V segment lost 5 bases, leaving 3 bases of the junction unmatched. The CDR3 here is CASSPGTGDNEQFF. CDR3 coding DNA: TGTGCCAGCAGCCCAGGGACAGGGGACAATGAGCAGTTCTTC. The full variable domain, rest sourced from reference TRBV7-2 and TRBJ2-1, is GAGVSQSPSNKVTEKGKDVELRCDPISGHTALYWYRQSLGQGLEFLIYFQGNSAPDKSGLPSDRFSAERTGGSVSTLTIQRTQQEDSAVYLCASSPGTGDNEQFFGPGTRLTVL.

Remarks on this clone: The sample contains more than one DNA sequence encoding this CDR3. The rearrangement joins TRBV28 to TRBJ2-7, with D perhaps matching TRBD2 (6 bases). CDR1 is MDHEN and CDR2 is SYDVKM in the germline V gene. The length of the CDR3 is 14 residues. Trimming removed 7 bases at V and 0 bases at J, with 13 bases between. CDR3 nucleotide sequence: TGTGCCAGCACCTTCCCGGGGGACTCCTACGAGCAGTACTTC. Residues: CASTFPGDSYEQYF.

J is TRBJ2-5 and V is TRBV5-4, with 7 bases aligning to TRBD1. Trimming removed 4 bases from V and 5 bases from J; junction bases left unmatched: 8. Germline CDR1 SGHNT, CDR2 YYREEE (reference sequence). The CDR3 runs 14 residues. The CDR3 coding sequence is TGTGCCAGCAGCACGACAGGGTTTGGGGAGACCCAGTACTTC. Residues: CASSTTGFGETQYF.

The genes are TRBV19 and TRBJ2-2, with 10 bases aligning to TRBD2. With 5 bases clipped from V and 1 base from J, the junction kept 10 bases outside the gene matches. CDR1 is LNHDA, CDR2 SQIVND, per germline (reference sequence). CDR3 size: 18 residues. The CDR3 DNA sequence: TGTGCCAGTAGTTCCCGAGTGGTAGCGGGGGGGAACACCGGGGAGCTGTTTTTT. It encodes CASSSRVVAGGNTGELFF.

In DNA form, the CDR3 reads TGCGCCAGCAGTGTAGCGATTAACTATGGCTACACCTTC. It specifies CASSVAINYGYTF. The chain recombines TRBV10-2 with TRBJ1-2; D unresolved. V gave up 4 bases and J gave up 1 base, with 7 bases separating them. From germline, CDR1 is WSHSY and CDR2 SAAADI. The length of the CDR3 is 13 residues.

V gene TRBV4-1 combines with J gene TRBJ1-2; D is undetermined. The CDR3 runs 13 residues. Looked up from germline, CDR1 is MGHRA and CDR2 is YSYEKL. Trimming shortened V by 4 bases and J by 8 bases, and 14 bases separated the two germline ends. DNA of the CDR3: TGCGCCAGCAGCCGAGGGAAGGTGTGGGGCTACACCTTC. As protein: CASSRGKVWGYTF.

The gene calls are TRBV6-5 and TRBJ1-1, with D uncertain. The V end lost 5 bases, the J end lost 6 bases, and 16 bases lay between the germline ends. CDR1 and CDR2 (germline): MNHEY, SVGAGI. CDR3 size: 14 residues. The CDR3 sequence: CASSGISGGAEAFF. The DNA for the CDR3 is TGTGCCAGCAGTGGGATCTCCGGAGGCGCTGAAGCTTTCTTT.

The CDR3 reads CASSVRGGGSEQFF. CDR3 bases: TGTGCCAGCAGCGTCCGCGGGGGGGGCAGTGAGCAGTTCTTC. The chain couples TRBV9 to TRBJ2-1, with 9 bases identical to TRBD2. V lost 2 bases to trimming and J lost 9 bases; unmatched junction nucleotides: 6. The CDR3 length is 14 residues. Germline assignment: CDR1 SGDLS and CDR2 YYNGEE.

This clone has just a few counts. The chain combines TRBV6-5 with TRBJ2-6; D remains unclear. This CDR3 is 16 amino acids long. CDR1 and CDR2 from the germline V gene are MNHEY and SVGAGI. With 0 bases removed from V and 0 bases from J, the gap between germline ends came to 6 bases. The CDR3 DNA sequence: TGTGCCAGCAGTTACTCGGCGGCCTCTGGGGCCAACGTCCTGACTTTC. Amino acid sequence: CASSYSAASGANVLTF.

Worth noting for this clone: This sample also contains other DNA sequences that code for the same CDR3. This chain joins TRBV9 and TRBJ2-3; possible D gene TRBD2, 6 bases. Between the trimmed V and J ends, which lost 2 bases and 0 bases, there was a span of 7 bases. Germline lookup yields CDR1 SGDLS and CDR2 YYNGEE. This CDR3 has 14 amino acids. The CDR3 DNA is TGTGCCAGCAGCGTCGGGGGAAGCACAGATACGCAGTATTTT. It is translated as CASSVGGSTDTQYF. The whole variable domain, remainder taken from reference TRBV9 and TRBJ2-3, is DSGVTQTPKHLITATGQRVTLRCSPRSGDLSVYWYQQSLDQGLQFLIQYYNGEERAKGNILERFSAQQFPDLHSELNLSSLELGDSALYFCASSVGGSTDTQYFGPGTRLTVL.